This T cell receptor (beta chain) appears in the sequencing data of a study of cytomegalovirus exposure and HLA in healthy donors. The primer mix had 60 Vbeta and 13 Jbeta primers. Profiling relied on immunoSEQ multiplex PCR, and the TCRdb table lists in-frame clones only, not all of them. This sample has 100,000 or so clones, with just under 80% found just once. Turning to this clone: The antigen is undetermined.

General observations from the study: According to the study, some 160 TCR beta chains were cytomegalovirus-associated.

This sequence was found in a male donor in good health and CMV-seronegative. Source material: PBMCs.

DNA for the CDR3: TGTGCCAGCAGTGAAGCAAAATCTGTGTGGGGCCTAGCGGGAGCAGAGACCCAGTACTTC. It encodes CASSEAKSVWGLAGAETQYF. The chain employs TRBV2 and TRBJ2-5; 10 bases align to TRBD2. Germline-derived CDR1 and CDR2 are SNHLY and FYNNEI. Unmatched junction bases numbered 17, after V lost 0 bases and J lost 4 bases. This CDR3 comprises 20 residues.